The clone carrying this T cell receptor beta chain was seen repeatedly, ten times or more. Template material for amplifying TCR beta CDR3 regions consisted of RNA transcripts. With the HTBI primer set, the TCR CDR3 went through a first round of RT-PCR. TCRdb re-analysed the multiplex PCR reads in MiXCR, keeping a single row per CDR3 protein. The sample contains 300,000 to 500,000 distinct CDR3 sequences, about 14% of which appear only once. At least 3 on the Clinical Activity Score was recorded for ophthalmopathy patients, who also had NOSPECS grade at least 4 and duration under 3 months. Clinicians diagnosed patients from clinical symptoms, serum thyroxine and TRAb, thyroid ultrasound and orbital computed tomography. The data were obtained in a study of T cells in Graves' hyperthyroidism and ophthalmopathy. For the study at large: Peripheral blood specimens were obtained at initial diagnosis, prior to any treatment.

Germline V gene data show CDR1 as SEHNR and CDR2 as FQNEAQ (reference sequence). Trimming took 0 bases from V and 2 from J, leaving 14 bases between them. The length of the CDR3 is 17 residues. The material sequenced was blood. This sequence was found in a man over 45 with Graves' ophthalmopathy. The chain recombines TRBV7-9 with TRBJ2-1; D tentatively fits TRBD1 or TRBD2 (5 bases each). CDR3 amino acids: CASSLALGRVAYNEQFF. The CDR3, as DNA: TGTGCCAGCAGCTTAGCGCTGGGGCGGGTGGCCTACAATGAGCAGTTCTTC.